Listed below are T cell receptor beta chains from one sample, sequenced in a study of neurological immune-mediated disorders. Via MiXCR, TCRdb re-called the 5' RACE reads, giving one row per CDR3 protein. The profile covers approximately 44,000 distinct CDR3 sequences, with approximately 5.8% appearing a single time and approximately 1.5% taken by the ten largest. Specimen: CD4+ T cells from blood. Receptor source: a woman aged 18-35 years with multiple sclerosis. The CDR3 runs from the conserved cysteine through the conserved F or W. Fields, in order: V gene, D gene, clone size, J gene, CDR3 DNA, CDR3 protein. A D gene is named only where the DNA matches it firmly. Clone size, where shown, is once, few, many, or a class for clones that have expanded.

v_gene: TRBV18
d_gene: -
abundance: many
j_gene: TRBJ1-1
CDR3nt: TGTGCCAGCTCACCAAAGGTGGACACTGAAGCTTTCTTT
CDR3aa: CASSPKVDTEAFF

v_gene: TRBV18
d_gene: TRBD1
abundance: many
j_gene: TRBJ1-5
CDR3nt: TGTGCCAGCTCACCATCGCCACAGGGGAATCAGCCCCAGCATTTT
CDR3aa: CASSPSPQGNQPQHF

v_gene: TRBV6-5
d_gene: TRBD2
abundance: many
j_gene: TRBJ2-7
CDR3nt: TGTGCCAGCAGTTACTCGAGCGGGGGAACCTACGAGCAGTACTTC
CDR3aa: CASSYSSGGTYEQYF

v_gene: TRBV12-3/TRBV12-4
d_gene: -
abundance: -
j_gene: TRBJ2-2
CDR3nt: TGTGCCAGCAGTTCCAACAGGGTGGAGAACACCGGGGAGCTGTTTTTT
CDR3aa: CASSSNRVENTGELFF

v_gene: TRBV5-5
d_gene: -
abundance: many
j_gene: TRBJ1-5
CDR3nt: TGTGCCAGCCAAGGCGGGGGAGGCGAGCCCCAGCATTTT
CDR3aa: CASQGGGGEPQHF

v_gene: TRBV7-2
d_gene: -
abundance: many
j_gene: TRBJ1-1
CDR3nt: TGTGCCAGCACCCCGATGATCGAAGCTTTCTTT
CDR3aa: CASTPMIEAFF

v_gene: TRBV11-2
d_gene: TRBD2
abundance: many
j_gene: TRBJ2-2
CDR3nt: TGTGCCAGCAGCCGCCGGGCCGGGGGGAGTAACACCGGGGAGCTGTTTTTT
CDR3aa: CASSRRAGGSNTGELFF

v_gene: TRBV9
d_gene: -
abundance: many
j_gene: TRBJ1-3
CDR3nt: TGTGCCAGCAGCGCAAGTCCTGGAAACACCATATATTTT
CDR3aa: CASSASPGNTIYF

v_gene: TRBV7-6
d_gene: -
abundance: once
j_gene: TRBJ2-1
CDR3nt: TGTGCCAGCAGCTTATGGGGGGAATCCAATGAGCAGTTCTTC
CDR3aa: CASSLWGESNEQFF

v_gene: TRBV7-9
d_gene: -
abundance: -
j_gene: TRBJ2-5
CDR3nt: TGTGCCAGCAGCTCCCCAGACTACGCCGTGGAGACCCAGTACTTC
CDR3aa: CASSSPDYAVETQYF

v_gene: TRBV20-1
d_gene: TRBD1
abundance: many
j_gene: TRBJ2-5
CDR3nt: TGCAGTGCTTTACAGGGGGAGACCCAGTACTTC
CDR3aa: CSALQGETQYF

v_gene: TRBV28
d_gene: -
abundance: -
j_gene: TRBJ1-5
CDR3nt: TGTGCCAGCAGTATCGGACTAAACGGCCAGCCCCAGCATTTT
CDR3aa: CASSIGLNGQPQHF

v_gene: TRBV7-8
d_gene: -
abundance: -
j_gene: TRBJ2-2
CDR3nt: TGTGCCAGCCGATACGGGACGGCGAACACCGGGGAGCTGTTTTTT
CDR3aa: CASRYGTANTGELFF